These T cell receptor beta chains were read from a single sample in a study of blood T cells in healthy people across ages. Via MiXCR, TCRdb re-called the 5' RACE reads, giving one row per CDR3 protein. The table lists over 1,200,000 distinct CDR3 sequences, approximately 60% of them singletons. Sequencing used blood. The origin of the receptors is a man between 18 and 35 years old in good health. Each CDR3 is given with its conserved first and last residue. Fields, in order: D gene, J gene, V gene, CDR3 length, clone size, CDR3 protein, CDR3 DNA. D genes are given only for firm matches. Size is stated for part of the rows, as once, few or many counts, or as a class when the clone is expanded.

d_gene: .; j_gene: TRBJ1-3; v_gene: TRBV12-3/TRBV12-4; len: 13; abundance: .; CDR3aa: CASSRPGGNTIYF; CDR3nt: TGTGCCAGCAGCCGACCGGGTGGAAACACCATATATTTT
d_gene: .; j_gene: TRBJ2-7; v_gene: TRBV12-3/TRBV12-4; len: 14; abundance: .; CDR3aa: CASSRTISYNEQYF; CDR3nt: TGTGCCAGCTCCAGGACCATCTCCTACAATGAGCAGTACTTC
d_gene: .; j_gene: TRBJ1-5; v_gene: TRBV7-9; len: 15; abundance: .; CDR3aa: CASSPGNTEGQPQHF; CDR3nt: TGTGCCAGCAGCCCCGGCAACACTGAGGGTCAGCCCCAGCATTTT
d_gene: .; j_gene: TRBJ2-1; v_gene: TRBV11-1; len: 16; abundance: .; CDR3aa: CASSLGRTRSYNEQFF; CDR3nt: TGTGCCAGCAGCTTAGGGCGGACCCGCTCCTACAATGAGCAGTTCTTC
d_gene: .; j_gene: TRBJ2-7; v_gene: TRBV2; len: 12; abundance: .; CDR3aa: CASRGPSSEQYF; CDR3nt: TGTGCCAGCAGGGGACCGAGCAGTGAGCAGTACTTC
d_gene: .; j_gene: TRBJ1-4; v_gene: TRBV20-1; len: 13; abundance: .; CDR3aa: CSARLKGSEKLFF; CDR3nt: TGCAGTGCTAGATTGAAAGGATCCGAAAAACTGTTTTTT
d_gene: TRBD1; j_gene: TRBJ1-1; v_gene: TRBV7-9; len: 14; abundance: .; CDR3aa: CASSAGQVNTEAFF; CDR3nt: TGTGCCAGCAGCGCGGGACAGGTGAACACTGAAGCTTTCTTT
d_gene: TRBD1; j_gene: TRBJ2-5; v_gene: TRBV27; len: 14; abundance: .; CDR3aa: CASSAGTGGKTQYF; CDR3nt: TGTGCCAGCAGTGCGGGGACAGGGGGGAAGACCCAGTACTTC
d_gene: TRBD1; j_gene: TRBJ1-2; v_gene: TRBV6-2/TRBV6-3; len: 16; abundance: few; CDR3aa: CASNFLPTTGDYGYTF; CDR3nt: TGTGCCAGCAATTTCCTCCCCACGACAGGGGACTATGGCTACACCTTC
d_gene: .; j_gene: TRBJ2-3; v_gene: TRBV10-2; len: 16; abundance: .; CDR3aa: CASRFSPISSTDTQYF; CDR3nt: TGCGCCAGCAGATTCTCACCGATATCTAGCACAGATACGCAGTATTTT
d_gene: .; j_gene: TRBJ1-5; v_gene: TRBV6-5; len: 14; abundance: .; CDR3aa: CASRPGSVAQPQHF; CDR3nt: TGTGCCAGCAGGCCAGGATCCGTAGCTCAGCCCCAGCATTTT
d_gene: .; j_gene: TRBJ2-1; v_gene: TRBV5-6; len: 14; abundance: medium-sized; CDR3aa: CASSFYRGANEQFF; CDR3nt: TGTGCCAGCAGCTTTTATCGGGGAGCCAATGAGCAGTTCTTC
d_gene: .; j_gene: TRBJ2-7; v_gene: TRBV20-1; len: 15; abundance: .; CDR3aa: CSARAPGGTTVEQYF; CDR3nt: TGCAGTGCTAGAGCACCCGGGGGGACAACTGTCGAGCAGTACTTC
d_gene: TRBD1; j_gene: TRBJ1-5; v_gene: TRBV6-2/TRBV6-3; len: 16; abundance: .; CDR3aa: CASSYKGARSNQPQHF; CDR3nt: TGTGCCAGCAGTTATAAGGGGGCGCGGAGCAATCAGCCCCAGCATTTT
d_gene: TRBD1; j_gene: TRBJ1-2; v_gene: TRBV7-2; len: 14; abundance: .; CDR3aa: CASSIRDRYYGYTF; CDR3nt: TGTGCCAGCAGCATCCGGGACAGGTACTATGGCTACACCTTC
d_gene: TRBD1; j_gene: TRBJ2-7; v_gene: TRBV20-1; len: 14; abundance: .; CDR3aa: CSAVTGTDIYEQYF; CDR3nt: TGCAGTGCTGTAACCGGGACAGACATCTACGAGCAGTACTTC
d_gene: .; j_gene: TRBJ1-2; v_gene: TRBV2; len: 13; abundance: .; CDR3aa: CASTFAAAYGYTF; CDR3nt: TGTGCCAGCACTTTCGCGGCGGCCTATGGCTACACCTTC
d_gene: .; j_gene: TRBJ2-7; v_gene: TRBV6-1; len: 14; abundance: .; CDR3aa: CASSEGGSPYEQYF; CDR3nt: TGTGCCAGCAGTGAAGGGGGATCCCCCTACGAGCAGTACTTC
d_gene: TRBD2; j_gene: TRBJ2-1; v_gene: TRBV20-1; len: 15; abundance: few; CDR3aa: CSASRPGLAFNEQFF; CDR3nt: TGCAGTGCTAGTAGGCCGGGACTAGCGTTTAATGAGCAGTTCTTC
d_gene: TRBD2; j_gene: TRBJ2-1; v_gene: TRBV12-3/TRBV12-4; len: 16; abundance: .; CDR3aa: CASSFRLAGAANEQFF; CDR3nt: TGTGCCAGCAGTTTTCGGCTAGCGGGGGCCGCTAATGAGCAGTTCTTC